This T cell receptor (beta chain) was captured by sequencing in a study of blood T cells in healthy people across ages. Then a second PCR, running roughly 7 to 12 cycles, was carried out with a sample-barcoded 5' primer and a J-beta primer mix. TCRdb fed the 5' RACE reads into MiXCR, producing one record per CDR3 protein. Seen here are over 550,000 distinct CDR3 sequences, about 30% observed once, and the top ten hold around 16%. The CDR3 totals 14 residues. V was pared by 4 bases and J by 11 bases, with 9 bases of the junction left unmatched. From germline, CDR1 is LGHDT and CDR2 YNNKEL (reference sequence).

This receptor was obtained from a woman older than 75 in good health. J is TRBJ1-1 and V is TRBV3-1; TRBD1 matches at 11 bases. Material for sequencing was blood. Here the CDR3 DNA reads TGTGCCAGCAGCCCCAAGGGGACAGGGGGTCCGGCTTTCTTT. It codes for CASSPKGTGGPAFF.